This T cell receptor beta chain was recorded in a study of CD8 T cells in acute hepatitis C reinfection. Study findings and constraints: Only TCRbeta was bulk sequenced, so alphabeta pairing of public clonotypes remains unknown. Acute resolver, follow-up resolver and acute chronic samples had similar high diversity.

This clone was seen only a few times. The antigen is unknown. Trimming took 0 bases from V and 5 from J, leaving 8 bases between them. The CDR3 covers 14 residues. Germline V gene data show CDR1 as LGHNA and CDR2 as YSLEER. Time point of the sample: naive CD8 control sorted from an acute-time-point sample. The table came from immunoSEQ multiplex PCR; TCRdb's copy has only in-frame clones and leaves some out. The sample lists tens of thousands of clones, approximately 90% occurring once. This chain links TRBV4-3 with TRBJ1-5; the D is unclear. This clonotype was sampled from a man under 40 with chronic hepatitis C. The sample was naive CD8+ T cells from PBMCs. This CDR3 is CASSQDKHDQPQHF. CDR3 sequence (DNA): TGCGCCAGCAGCCAAGATAAACACGATCAGCCCCAGCATTTT.